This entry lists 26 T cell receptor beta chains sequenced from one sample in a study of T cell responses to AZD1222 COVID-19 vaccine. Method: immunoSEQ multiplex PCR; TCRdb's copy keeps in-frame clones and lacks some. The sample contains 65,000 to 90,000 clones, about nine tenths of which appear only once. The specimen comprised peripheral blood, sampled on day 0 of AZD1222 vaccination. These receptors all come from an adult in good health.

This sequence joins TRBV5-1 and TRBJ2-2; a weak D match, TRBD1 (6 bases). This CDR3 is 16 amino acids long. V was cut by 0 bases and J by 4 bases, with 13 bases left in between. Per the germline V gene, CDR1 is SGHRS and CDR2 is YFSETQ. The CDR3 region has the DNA TGCGCCAGCAGCTTGGGTGGCAGGGGTTTCACCGGGGAGCTGTTTTTT. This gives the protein CASSLGGRGFTGELFF.

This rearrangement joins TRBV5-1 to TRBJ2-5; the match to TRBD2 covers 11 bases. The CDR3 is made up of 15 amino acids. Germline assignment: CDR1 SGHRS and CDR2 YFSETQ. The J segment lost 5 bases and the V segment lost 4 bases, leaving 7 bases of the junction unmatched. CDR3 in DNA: TGCGCCAGCAGCCTACTAGCGGGAGCCTCGGAGACCCAGTACTTC. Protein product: CASSLLAGASETQYF.

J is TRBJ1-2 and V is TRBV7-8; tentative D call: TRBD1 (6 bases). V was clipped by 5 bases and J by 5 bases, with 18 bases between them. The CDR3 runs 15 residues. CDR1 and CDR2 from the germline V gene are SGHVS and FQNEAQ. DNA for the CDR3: TGTGCCAGCAGCCTGGAGGGGCAGGGGAGTTATGGCTACACCTTC. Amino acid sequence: CASSLEGQGSYGYTF. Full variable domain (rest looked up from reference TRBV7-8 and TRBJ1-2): GAGVSQSPRYKVAKRGQDVALRCDPISGHVSLFWYQQALGQGPEFLTYFQNEAQLDKSGLPSDRFFAERPEGSVSTLKIQRTQQEDSAVYLCASSLEGQGSYGYTFGSGTRLTVV.

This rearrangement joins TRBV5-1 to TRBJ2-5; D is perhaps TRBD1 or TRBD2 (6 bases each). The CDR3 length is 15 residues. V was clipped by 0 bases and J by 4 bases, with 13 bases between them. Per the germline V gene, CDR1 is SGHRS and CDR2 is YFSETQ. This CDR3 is CASSLVPGAGETQYF. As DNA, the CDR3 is TGCGCCAGCAGCTTGGTTCCGGGGGCGGGAGAGACCCAGTACTTC.

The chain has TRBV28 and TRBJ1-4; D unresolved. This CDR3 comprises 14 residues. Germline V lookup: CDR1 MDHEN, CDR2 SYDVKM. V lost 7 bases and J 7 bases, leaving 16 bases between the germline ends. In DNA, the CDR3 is TGTGCCAGCAAAACCGGGGTGGTGGGTGAAAAACTGTTTTTT. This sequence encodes CASKTGVVGEKLFF.

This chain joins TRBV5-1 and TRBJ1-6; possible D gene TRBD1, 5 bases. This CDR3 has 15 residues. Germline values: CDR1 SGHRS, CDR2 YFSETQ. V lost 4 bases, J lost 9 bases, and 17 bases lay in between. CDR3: CASSPNVGGGSPLHF. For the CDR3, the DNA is TGCGCCAGCAGCCCCAACGTTGGGGGAGGTTCACCCCTCCACTTT. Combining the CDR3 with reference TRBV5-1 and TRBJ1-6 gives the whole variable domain KAGVTQTPRYLIKTRGQQVTLSCSPISGHRSVSWYQQTPGQGLQFLFEYFSETQRNKGNFPGRFSGRQFSNSRSEMNVSTLELGDSALYLCASSPNVGGGSPLHFGNGTRLTVT.

Here the CDR3 DNA reads TGTGCCAGCAGCCGAGGGTCCGATGAAAAACTGTTTTTT. Translated: CASSRGSDEKLFF. This chain joins TRBV14 and TRBJ1-4; no definite D call. Trimming took off 4 bases at V and 6 bases at J, with 9 bases between the two ends. Germline V gene lookup returns CDR1 SGHDN and CDR2 FVKESK. The CDR3 totals 13 residues. Full variable domain (outside the CDR3, taken from reference TRBV14 and TRBJ1-4): EAGVTQFPSHSVIEKGQTVTLRCDPISGHDNLYWYRRVMGKEIKFLLHFVKESKQDESGMPNNRFLAERTGGTYSTLKVQPAELEDSGVYFCASSRGSDEKLFFGSGTQLSVL.

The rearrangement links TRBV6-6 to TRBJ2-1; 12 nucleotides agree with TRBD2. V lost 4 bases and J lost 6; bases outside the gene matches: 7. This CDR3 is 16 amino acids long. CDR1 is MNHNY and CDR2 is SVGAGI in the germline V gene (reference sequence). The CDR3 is CASSFETSGSSNEQFF. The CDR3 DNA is TGTGCCAGCAGTTTTGAGACTAGCGGGAGCTCCAATGAGCAGTTCTTC.

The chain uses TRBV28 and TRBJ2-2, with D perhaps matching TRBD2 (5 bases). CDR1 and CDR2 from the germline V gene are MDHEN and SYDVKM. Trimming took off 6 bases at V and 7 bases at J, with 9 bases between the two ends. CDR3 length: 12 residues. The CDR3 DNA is TGTGCCAGCAGGAGGGCGTACGGGGAGCTGTTTTTT. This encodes CASRRAYGELFF.

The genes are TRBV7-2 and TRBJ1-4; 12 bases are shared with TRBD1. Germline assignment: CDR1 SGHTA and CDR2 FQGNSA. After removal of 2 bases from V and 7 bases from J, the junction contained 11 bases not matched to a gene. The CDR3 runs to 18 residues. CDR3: CASSLLSGQGAIGEKLFF. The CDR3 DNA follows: TGTGCCAGCAGCTTACTCTCGGGACAGGGGGCCATAGGTGAAAAACTGTTTTTT.

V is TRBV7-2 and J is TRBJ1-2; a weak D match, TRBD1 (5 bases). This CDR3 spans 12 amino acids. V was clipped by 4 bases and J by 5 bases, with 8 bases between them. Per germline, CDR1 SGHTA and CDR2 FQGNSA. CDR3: CASSWGGYGYTF. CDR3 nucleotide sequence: TGTGCCAGCAGCTGGGGCGGATATGGCTACACCTTC.

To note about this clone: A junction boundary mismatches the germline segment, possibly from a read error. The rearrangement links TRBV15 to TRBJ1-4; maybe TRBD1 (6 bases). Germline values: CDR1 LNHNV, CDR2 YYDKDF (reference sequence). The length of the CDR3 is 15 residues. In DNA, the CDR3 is TGTGCCACCAGTCTGATAGGGGGGACTAAAGAAAAACTGTTTTTT. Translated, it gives CATSLIGGTKEKLFF.

CDR3 residues: CASSYQSGGNTEAFF. CDR3 nucleotides: TGTGCCAGCAGTTATCAAAGTGGGGGGAACACTGAAGCTTTCTTT. The J gene is TRBJ1-1, the V gene TRBV6-5; weak D call: TRBD1 (5 bases). Germline V CDR1 and CDR2: MNHEY, SVGAGI. The V end was cut by 3 bases, the J end by 1 base, with 12 bases between. The CDR3 consists of 15 residues.

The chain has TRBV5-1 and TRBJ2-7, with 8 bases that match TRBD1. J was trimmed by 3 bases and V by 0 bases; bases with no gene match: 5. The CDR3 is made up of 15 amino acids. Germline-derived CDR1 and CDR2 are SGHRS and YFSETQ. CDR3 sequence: CASSLGLDRDYEQYF. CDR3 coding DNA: TGCGCCAGCAGCTTGGGTCTGGACAGGGACTACGAGCAGTACTTC.

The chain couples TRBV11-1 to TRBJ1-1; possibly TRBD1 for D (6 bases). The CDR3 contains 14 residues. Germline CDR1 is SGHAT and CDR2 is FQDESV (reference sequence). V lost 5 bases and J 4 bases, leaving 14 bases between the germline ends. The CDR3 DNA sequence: TGTGCCAGCAGCCCCCCGCCGGACAGCACTGAAGCTTTCTTT. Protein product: CASSPPPDSTEAFF.

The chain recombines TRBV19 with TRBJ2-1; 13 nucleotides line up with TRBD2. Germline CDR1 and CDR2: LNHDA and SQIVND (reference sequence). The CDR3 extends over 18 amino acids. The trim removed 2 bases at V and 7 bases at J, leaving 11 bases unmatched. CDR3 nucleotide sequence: TGTGCCAGTAGTATATACCCGACCGGGACTAGCGGGACGAATGAGCAGTTCTTC. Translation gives CASSIYPTGTSGTNEQFF.

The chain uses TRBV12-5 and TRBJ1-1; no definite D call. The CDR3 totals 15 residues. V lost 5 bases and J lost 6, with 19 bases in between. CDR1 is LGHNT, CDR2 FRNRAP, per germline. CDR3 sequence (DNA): TGTGCTAGTGGTCCCCAACTGGGTGACGGCTCTGAAGCTTTCTTT. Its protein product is CASGPQLGDGSEAFF.

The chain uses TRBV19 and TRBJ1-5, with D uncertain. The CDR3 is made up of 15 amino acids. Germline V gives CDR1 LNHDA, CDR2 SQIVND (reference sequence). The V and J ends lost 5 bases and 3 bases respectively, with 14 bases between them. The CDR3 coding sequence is TGTGCCAGTAGTGCTTCAACAGCGTCCAATCAGCCCCAGCATTTT. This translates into CASSASTASNQPQHF.

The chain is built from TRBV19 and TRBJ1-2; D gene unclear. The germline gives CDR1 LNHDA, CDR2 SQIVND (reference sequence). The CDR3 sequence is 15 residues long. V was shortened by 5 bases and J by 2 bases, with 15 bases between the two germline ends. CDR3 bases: TGTGCCAGTAGTCCCCCTTGGAGAGGCAACTATGGCTACACCTTC. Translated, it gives CASSPPWRGNYGYTF. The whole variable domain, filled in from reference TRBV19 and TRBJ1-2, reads DGGITQSPKYLFRKEGQNVTLSCEQNLNHDAMYWYRQDPGQGLRLIYYSQIVNDFQKGDIAEGYSVSREKKESFPLTVTSAQKNPTAFYLCASSPPWRGNYGYTFGSGTRLTVV.

The CDR3 is CASSILRASDYGYTF. CDR3 DNA sequence: TGTGCCAGCAGCATTCTCAGGGCCTCGGACTATGGCTACACCTTC. V and J are TRBV7-9 and TRBJ1-2, with D possibly being TRBD1 (5 bases). CDR1 SEHNR and CDR2 FQNEAQ come from the germline V gene (reference sequence). The ends were cut back, 5 bases at V and 3 bases at J, with 16 bases in the middle. This CDR3 region has 15 residues.

CDR3 bases: TGTGCCAGCAGCTCACCGGGACTAGCGGAGGAGGATGAGCAGTTCTTC. As protein: CASSSPGLAEEDEQFF. The chain combines TRBV7-3 with TRBJ2-1; 11 nucleotides line up with TRBD2. V was clipped by 4 bases and J by 8 bases; unmatched bases: 10. CDR1 SGHTA and CDR2 FQGTGA come from the germline V gene. This CDR3 has 16 residues.

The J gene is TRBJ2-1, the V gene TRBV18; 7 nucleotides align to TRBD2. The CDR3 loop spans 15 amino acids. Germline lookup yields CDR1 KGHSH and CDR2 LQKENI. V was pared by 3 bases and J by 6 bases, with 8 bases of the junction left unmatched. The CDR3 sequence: CASSPTGTTGNEQFF. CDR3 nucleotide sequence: TGTGCCAGCTCACCTACCGGGACTACCGGCAATGAGCAGTTCTTC.

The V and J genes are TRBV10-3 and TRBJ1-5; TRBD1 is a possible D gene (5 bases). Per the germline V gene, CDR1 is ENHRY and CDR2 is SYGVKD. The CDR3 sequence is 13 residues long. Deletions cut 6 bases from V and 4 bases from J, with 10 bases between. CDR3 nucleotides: TGTGCCATCAGGGACGAGGGGAATCAGCCCCAGCATTTT. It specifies CAIRDEGNQPQHF.

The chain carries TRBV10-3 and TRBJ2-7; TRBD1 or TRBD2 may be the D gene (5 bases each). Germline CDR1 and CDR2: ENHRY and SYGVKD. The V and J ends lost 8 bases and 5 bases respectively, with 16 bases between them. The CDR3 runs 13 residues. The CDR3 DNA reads TGTGCCATCGGTAGAGGGGTCTCTCACGAGCAGTACTTC. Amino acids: CAIGRGVSHEQYF.

The CDR3 region has the DNA TGTGCCAGCACCAATCGGGGCAGCCTTCAGCCCCAGCATTTT. Its translation is CASTNRGSLQPQHF. The V call is TRBV7-9, the J call TRBJ1-5, with D perhaps matching TRBD1 (5 bases). Deletions cut 7 bases from V and 6 bases from J, with 16 bases between. Germline V gene lookup returns CDR1 SEHNR and CDR2 FQNEAQ (reference sequence). CDR3 length equals 14 residues.

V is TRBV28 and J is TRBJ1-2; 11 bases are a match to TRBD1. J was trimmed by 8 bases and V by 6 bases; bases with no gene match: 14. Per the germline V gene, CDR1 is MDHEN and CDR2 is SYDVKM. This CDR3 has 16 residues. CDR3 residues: CASSSAGQGALEGYTF. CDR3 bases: TGTGCCAGCAGCTCCGCCGGACAGGGGGCTTTAGAGGGCTACACCTTC.